This TCR beta chain comes out of a study of blood T cells in healthy people across ages. Overall study findings and caveats: Since the PBMCs were unsorted, naive and antigen-experienced cells could not be conclusively compared. Nothing was known about donor CMV status, and this possibly confounded expanded clonotype changes.

The germline CDR1 and CDR2 sequences are SGHRS and YFSETQ. CDR3 size: 13 residues. Germline trimming cut 4 bases from V and 5 bases from J; bases unmatched to any gene: 5. PCR was performed a second time for about 7 to 11 cycles using a sample-barcoded 5' primer and a J-beta primer mix. Each sample provided no less than 2.5 million CDR3-containing paired-end reads. TCRdb used MiXCR to reprocess the 5' RACE reads, holding one entry per CDR3 protein. The sample lists 1.5 million to 2 million distinct CDR3 sequences; around half were seen once. This clonotype came up a few times. Its antigen is not known.

What was sequenced was blood. The clonotype comes from a woman aged 35 to 49 in good health. The chain carries TRBV5-1 and TRBJ2-5; 7 nucleotides agree with TRBD2. This CDR3 reads CASSTGGVETQYF. In nucleotides, the CDR3 is TGCGCCAGCAGCACGGGGGGTGTGGAGACCCAGTACTTC.